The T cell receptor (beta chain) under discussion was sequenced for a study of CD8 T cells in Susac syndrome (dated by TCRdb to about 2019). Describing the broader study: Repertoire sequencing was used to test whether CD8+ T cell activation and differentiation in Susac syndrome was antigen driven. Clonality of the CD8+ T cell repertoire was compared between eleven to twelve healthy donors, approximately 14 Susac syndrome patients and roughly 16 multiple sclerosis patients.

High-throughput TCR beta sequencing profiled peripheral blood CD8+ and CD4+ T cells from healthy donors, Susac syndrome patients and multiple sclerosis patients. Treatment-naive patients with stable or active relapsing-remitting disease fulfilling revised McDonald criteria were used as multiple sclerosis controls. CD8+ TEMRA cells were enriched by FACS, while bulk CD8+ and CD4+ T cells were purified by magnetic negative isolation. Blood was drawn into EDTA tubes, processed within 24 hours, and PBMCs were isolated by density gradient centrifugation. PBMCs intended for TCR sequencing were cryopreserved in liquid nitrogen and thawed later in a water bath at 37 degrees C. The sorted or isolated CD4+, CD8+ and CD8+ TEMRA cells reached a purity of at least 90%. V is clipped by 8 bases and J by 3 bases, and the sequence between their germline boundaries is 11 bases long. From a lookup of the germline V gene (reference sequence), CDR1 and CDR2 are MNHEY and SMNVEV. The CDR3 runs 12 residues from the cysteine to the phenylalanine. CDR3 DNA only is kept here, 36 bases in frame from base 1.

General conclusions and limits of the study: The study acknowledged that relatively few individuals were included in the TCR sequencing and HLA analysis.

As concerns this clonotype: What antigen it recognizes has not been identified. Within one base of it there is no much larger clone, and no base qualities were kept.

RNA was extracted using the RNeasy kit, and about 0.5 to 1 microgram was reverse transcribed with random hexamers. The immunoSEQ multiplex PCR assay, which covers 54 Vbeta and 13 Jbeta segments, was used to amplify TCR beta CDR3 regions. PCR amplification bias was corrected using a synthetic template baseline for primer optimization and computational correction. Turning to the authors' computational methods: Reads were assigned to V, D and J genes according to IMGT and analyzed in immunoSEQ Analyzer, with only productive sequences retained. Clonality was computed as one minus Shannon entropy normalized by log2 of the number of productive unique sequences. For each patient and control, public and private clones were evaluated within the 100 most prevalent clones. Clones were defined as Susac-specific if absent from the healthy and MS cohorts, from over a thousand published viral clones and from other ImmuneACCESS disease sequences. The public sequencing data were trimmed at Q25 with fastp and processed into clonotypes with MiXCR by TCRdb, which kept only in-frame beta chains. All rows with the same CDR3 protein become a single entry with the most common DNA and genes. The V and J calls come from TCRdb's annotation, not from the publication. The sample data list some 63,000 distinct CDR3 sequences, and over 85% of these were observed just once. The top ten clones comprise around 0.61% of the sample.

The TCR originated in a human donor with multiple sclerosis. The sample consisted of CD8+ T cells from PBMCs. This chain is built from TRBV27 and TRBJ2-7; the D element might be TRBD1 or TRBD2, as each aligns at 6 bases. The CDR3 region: CASRGTLYEQYF. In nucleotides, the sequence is TGTGCCAGCCGCGGGACACTCTACGAGCAGTACTTC.